This T cell receptor beta chain was found in a study of blood T cell repertoires in COVID-19. Study information: Researchers got acute and convalescent COVID-19 samples from the United States, Italy and Spain.

From germline, CDR1 is LGHNT and CDR2 FRNRAP. V lost 5 bases and J 1 base, leaving 14 bases between the germline ends. CDR3 size: 15 residues. Per the study methods: How many nucleated cells were present was estimated from reference gene primer amplification. The data were produced by immunoSEQ multiplex PCR, yet TCRdb's version contains in-frame clones alone and is incomplete. V and J calls and clone size come straight from that table; D and trimming were deduced from the DNA. The table shows just over 350,000 clones, with 75% to 90% occurring only once. This TCR derives from a woman in her fifties or sixties with COVID-19, enrolled during active disease. The chain combines TRBV12-5 with TRBJ1-1; tentatively, D is TRBD1 (6 bases). Sequencing used peripheral blood. The DNA for the CDR3 is TGTGCTAGTGGTCCTTCTAGGGGGTCGAACACTGAAGCTTTCTTT. The encoded protein is CASGPSRGSNTEAFF.